Below, 21 T cell receptor gamma chains from the same sample are listed, as sequenced in a study of intestinal T cells in coeliac disease. Genomic DNA came from ten approximately 4.9-µm formalin-fixed paraffin-embedded scrolls per case. TRG repertoires were amplified with LymphoTrack primers from around 200 ng of biopsy DNA. TCRdb called clones from the multiplex PCR reads again using CATT. The data show approximately 770 gamma-chain clones, roughly two fifths seen once. The specimen was a duodenal biopsy. The receptors derive from a human donor with celiac disease.

This clone showed up just a few times. The genes are TRGV8 and TRGJP2. CDR3 length: 14 amino acids. Looked up from germline, CDR1 is VENAVY and CDR2 is YDSYNSRV. The CDR3, as DNA: TGTGCACCTGGGATAGGAGGGGGAGATTGGATCAAGACGTTT. Its translation: CAPGIGGGDWIKTF.

V gene TRGV10 combines with J gene TRGJP2. TRGV10 falls under the ORF class, with uncertain function. The CDR3 runs to 16 residues. With 8 bases clipped from V and 2 bases from J, the junction kept 12 bases outside the gene matches. The DNA of the CDR3 is TGTGCTGCGTGGGATTTCGACGCCAGTAGTGATTGGATCAAGACGTTT. Translation: CAAWDFDASSDWIKTF.

V and J are TRGV10 and TRGJ1 or TRGJ2. TRGV10 is sorted into the ORF group, with uncertain function. The CDR3 covers 10 residues. The V and J ends lost 10 bases and 9 bases, in that order; junction bases with no gene match: 7. CDR3 sequence (DNA): TGTGCTGCGTTGGTGCTTAAGAAACTCTTT. This encodes CAALVLKKLF.

This clone is categorized as large. The V call is TRGV5, the J call TRGJ1 or TRGJ2. Trimming cost V 0 bases and J 3 bases; bases outside gene matches: 14. The CDR3 is made up of 17 amino acids. Per the germline V gene, CDR1 is VINAFY and CDR2 is YDVSNSKD. CDR3 protein: CATWDRLGHRPYYKKLF. CDR3 nucleotide sequence: TGTGCCACCTGGGACAGGCTGGGGCATCGGCCTTATTATAAGAAACTCTTT.

In its sample, this clone ranks as large. The rearrangement uses TRGV3 and TRGJ1 or TRGJ2. The CDR3 loop spans 10 amino acids. V lost 12 bases and J lost 0; bases outside the gene matches: 2. Germline-derived CDR1 and CDR2 are VTNTFY and YDVSTARD (reference sequence). The CDR3: CAENYYKKLF. The CDR3 bases are TGTGCCGAGAATTATTATAAGAAACTCTTT.

The chain recombines TRGV4 with TRGJ1 or TRGJ2. The junction had 5 bases not matched to a gene; V was cut back by 6 bases and J by 3 bases. Germline assignment: CDR1 EGSTGY and CDR2 YDSYTSSV. This CDR3 spans 12 amino acids. The chain's CDR3 is CATWFLYYKKLF. The CDR3 DNA follows: TGTGCCACCTGGTTCCTTTATTATAAGAAACTCTTT.

This rearrangement joins TRGV8 to TRGJ1 or TRGJ2. CDR1 VENAVY and CDR2 YDSYNSRV come from the germline V gene. V shed 0 bases and J 7 bases; nucleotides not matched to a gene: 12. CDR3 length: 15 amino acids. The CDR3 spells CATWDRKGGEYKKLF. The CDR3 DNA sequence: TGTGCCACCTGGGATAGGAAAGGTGGAGAGTATAAGAAACTCTTT.

V is TRGV4 and J is TRGJ1 or TRGJ2. The CDR3 consists of 19 residues. CDR1 EGSTGY and CDR2 YDSYTSSV come from the germline V gene. The ends lost 5 bases at V and 4 bases at J; junction bases unmatched: 26. CDR3 nucleotides: TGTGCCACCTGGGTCCTTGTTGCTGGGCCCGAAGCGATGTATTATAAGAAACTCTTT. It specifies CATWVLVAGPEAMYYKKLF.

This clone qualifies as large. The V and J genes are TRGV8 and TRGJ1 or TRGJ2. The CDR3 has 10 amino acids. Germline assignment: CDR1 VENAVY and CDR2 YDSYNSRV. Losses at the gene ends were 5 bases for V and 12 bases for J; bases not matched to a gene: 7. CDR3 in amino acids: CATWADRKLF. The CDR3 DNA follows: TGTGCCACCTGGGCCGACAGGAAACTCTTT.

The rearrangement uses TRGV2 and TRGJP2. Germline assignment: CDR1 EGSNGY and CDR2 YDSYNSKV. The CDR3 loop spans 14 amino acids. V lost 1 base, J lost 9 bases, and 8 bases stayed unmatched. Here the CDR3 reads CATWDGLVNWIKTF. CDR3 sequence (DNA): TGTGCCACCTGGGACGGCCTGGTGAATTGGATCAAGACGTTT.

On this clone itself: This DNA's translation differs at residue 3 from TCRdb's protein, which comes from a much larger clone; a read error is likely, and the protein shown is translated from the DNA. The rearrangement uses TRGV2 and TRGJP2. In germline, CDR1 is EGSNGY, CDR2 YDSYNSKV. The CDR3 is 13 amino acids. The DNA of the CDR3 is TGTGCCGCCTGGGATGGTAGTGATTGGATCAAGACGTTT. Translating it yields CAAWDGSDWIKTF.

This clone is termed large. A read error is possible here, since a much larger clone lies one base away. Other nucleotide sequences in the sample specify the same CDR3. The chain has TRGV2 and TRGJ1 or TRGJ2. The CDR3 length is 13 residues. Germline loops: CDR1 EGSNGY, CDR2 YDSYNSKV. V lost 3 bases to trimming and J lost 8 bases; unmatched junction nucleotides: 10. The CDR3 DNA follows: TGTGCCACCTGGGACTACGGGAGGGATAAGAAACTCTTT. Protein sequence: CATWDYGRDKKLF.

The chain employs TRGV4 and TRGJ1 or TRGJ2. This CDR3 has 14 amino acids. Trimming took 0 bases from V and 3 from J; bases not matched to a gene: 5. CDR1 and CDR2 from the germline V gene are EGSTGY and YDSYTSSV. The CDR3 sequence: CATWDGVPYYKKLF. CDR3 DNA: TGTGCCACCTGGGATGGGGTGCCTTATTATAAGAAACTCTTT.

The chain recombines TRGV9 with TRGJ1 or TRGJ2. The CDR3 totals 11 residues. Unmatched junction bases numbered 10, after V lost 10 bases and J lost 7 bases. Germline V gene sequence: CDR1 GITISATS, CDR2 ISYDGTV (reference sequence). The CDR3 loop is CALRKLYKKLF. The CDR3 coding sequence is TGTGCCTTACGGAAGTTATATAAGAAACTCTTT.

The chain recombines TRGV9 with TRGJ1 or TRGJ2. V shed 0 bases and J 10 bases; nucleotides not matched to a gene: 9. This CDR3 has 13 amino acids. Germline values: CDR1 GITISATS, CDR2 ISYDGTV (reference sequence). The CDR3 sequence: CALWEVTGLKKLF. The CDR3 DNA sequence: TGTGCCTTGTGGGAGGTGACGGGGTTGAAGAAACTCTTT.

The CDR3 region has the DNA TGTGCCACCTGGACAGTCCAGAACTATTATAAGAAACTCTTT. It translates to CATWTVQNYYKKLF. The rearrangement uses TRGV5 and TRGJ1 or TRGJ2. Germline CDR1 VINAFY, CDR2 YDVSNSKD. V was clipped by 6 bases and J by 4 bases; unmatched bases: 12. This CDR3 spans 14 amino acids.

Within the sample, this clone is large. The chain joins TRGV2 to TRGJ1 or TRGJ2. CDR1 is EGSNGY, CDR2 YDSYNSKV, per germline. This CDR3 is built from 12 residues. With 5 bases clipped from V and 3 bases from J, the junction kept 4 bases outside the gene matches. The DNA of the CDR3 is TGTGCCACCTGGGTCCCTTATTATAAGAAACTCTTT. Protein product: CATWVPYYKKLF.

The chain couples TRGV5 to TRGJ1 or TRGJ2. The CDR3 runs 15 residues. Germline V CDR1 and CDR2: VINAFY, YDVSNSKD. V gave up 12 bases and J gave up 2 bases; unmatched junction bases: 19. The CDR3 nucleotides are TGTGCCTACCTGGGACTATTTAGATATTATTATAAGAAACTCTTT. Translating it yields CAYLGLFRYYYKKLF.

This sequence joins TRGV8 and TRGJP1. This CDR3 is 17 amino acids long. Germline CDR1 is VENAVY and CDR2 is YDSYNSRV. J lost 5 bases, V lost 2 bases, and 14 bases had no gene match. CDR3 bases: TGTGCCACCTGGGATAAGGGGGAGAAACCTACTGGTTGGTTCAAGATATTT. It encodes CATWDKGEKPTGWFKIF.

J is TRGJ1 or TRGJ2 and V is TRGV5. CDR1 and CDR2 (germline): VINAFY, YDVSNSKD. The V gene end was trimmed by 6 bases and the J gene end by 6 bases; junction bases not matched to a gene: 14. There are 14 residues in the CDR3. The CDR3 protein is CATWPPALCYKKLF. The CDR3 coding sequence is TGTGCCACCTGGCCTCCCGCCCTTTGTTATAAGAAACTCTTT.

This clone is categorized as large. The V gene is TRGV3, the J gene TRGJ1 or TRGJ2. The CDR3 covers 14 residues. Germline CDR1 reads VTNTFY; CDR2 reads YDVSTARD (reference sequence). J lost 11 bases, V lost 0 bases, and 13 bases had no gene match. CDR3 coding DNA: TGTGCCACCTGGGACAGGCTATCGCCGATCGAGAAACTCTTT. Translating it yields CATWDRLSPIEKLF.